The clone carrying this TCR beta chain has more than one count but fewer than ten. The CDR3 is made up of 15 amino acids. The V gene lost 8 bases and the J gene lost 0 bases, with 14 bases spanning the gap. In germline, CDR1 is MDHEN, CDR2 SYDVKM. The sample comes from a study of T cell repertoires in cytomegalovirus infection. TCRdb reanalysed the reads using MiXCR and keeps one entry per CDR3 protein. The sample has roughly 630,000 distinct CDR3 sequences, 20% to 25% seen once; the top ten hold less than 9.5%. Source material: CD8+ T cells from PBMCs. This TCR was recovered from a human donor in good health (CMV status not recorded). Some clones in this sample may be carry-over from other donors' samples. J is TRBJ2-1 and V is TRBV28; no definite D call. The CDR3 spells CASRATDNSYNEQFF. The CDR3 bases are TGTGCCAGCCGCGCGACTGATAACTCCTACAATGAGCAGTTCTTC.